Sequencing of this TCR beta chain was carried out in a study of CD8 T cell repertoires and HIV-1 epitope variants. As for the study in general: Each of Twenty-five Gag and Nef epitope peptides stimulated a separate culture. An uncultured baseline aliquot held 1M T cells. Epitopes were three Gag families plus Nef HW9 and YT9.

This CDR3 has 16 residues. Germline assignment: CDR1 SGHTA and CDR2 FQGNSA. J was trimmed by 4 bases and V by 4 bases; bases with no gene match: 10. Of note for this clone: What it binds is not known.

The protocol was immunoSEQ multiplex PCR, while the TCRdb copy is restricted to in-frame clones and leaves out a portion. The sample records 2,000 to 2,500 clones, 73% being singletons. The TCR sequence derives from a male donor with HIV. The chain uses TRBV7-2 and TRBJ2-3; TRBD2 aligns across 8 bases. Sequencing was done on a sample of cultured CD8+ T cells derived from PBMCs. CDR3 sequence: CASSSTLRGVADTQYF. Written as DNA, the CDR3 is TGTGCCAGCAGCTCCACCCTGCGGGGGGTGGCAGATACGCAGTATTTT. The full variable domain, its missing parts supplied by reference TRBV7-2 and TRBJ2-3, is GAGVSQSPSNKVTEKGKDVELRCDPISGHTALYWYRQSLGQGLEFLIYFQGNSAPDKSGLPSDRFSAERTGGSVSTLTIQRTQQEDSAVYLCASSSTLRGVADTQYFGPGTRLTVL.